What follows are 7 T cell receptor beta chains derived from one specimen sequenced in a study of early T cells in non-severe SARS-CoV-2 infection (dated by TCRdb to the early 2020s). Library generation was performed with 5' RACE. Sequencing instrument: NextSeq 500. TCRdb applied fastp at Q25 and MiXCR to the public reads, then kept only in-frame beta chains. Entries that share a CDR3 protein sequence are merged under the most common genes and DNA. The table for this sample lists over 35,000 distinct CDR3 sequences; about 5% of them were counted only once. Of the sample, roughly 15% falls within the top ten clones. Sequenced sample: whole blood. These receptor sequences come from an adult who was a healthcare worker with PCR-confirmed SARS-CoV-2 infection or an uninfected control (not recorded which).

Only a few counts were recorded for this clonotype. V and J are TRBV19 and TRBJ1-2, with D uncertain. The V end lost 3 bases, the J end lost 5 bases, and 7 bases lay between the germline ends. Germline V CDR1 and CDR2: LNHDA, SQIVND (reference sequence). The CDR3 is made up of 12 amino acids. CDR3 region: CASSILNYGYTF. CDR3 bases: TGTGCCAGTAGTATTCTCAATTATGGCTACACCTTC.

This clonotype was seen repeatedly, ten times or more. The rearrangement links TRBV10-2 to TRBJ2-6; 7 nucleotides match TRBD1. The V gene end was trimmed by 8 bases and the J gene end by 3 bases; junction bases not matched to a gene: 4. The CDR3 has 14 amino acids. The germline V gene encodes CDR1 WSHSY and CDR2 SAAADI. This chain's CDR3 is CASADRDGANVLTF. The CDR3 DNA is TGCGCCAGCGCCGACAGGGATGGGGCCAACGTCCTGACTTTC.

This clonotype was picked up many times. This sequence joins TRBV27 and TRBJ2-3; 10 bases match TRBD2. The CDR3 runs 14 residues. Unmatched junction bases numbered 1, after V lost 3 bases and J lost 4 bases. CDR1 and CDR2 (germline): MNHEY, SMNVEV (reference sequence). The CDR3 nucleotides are TGTGCCAGCAGTTTTCTAGCGGGGGCAGATACGCAGTATTTT. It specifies CASSFLAGADTQYF.

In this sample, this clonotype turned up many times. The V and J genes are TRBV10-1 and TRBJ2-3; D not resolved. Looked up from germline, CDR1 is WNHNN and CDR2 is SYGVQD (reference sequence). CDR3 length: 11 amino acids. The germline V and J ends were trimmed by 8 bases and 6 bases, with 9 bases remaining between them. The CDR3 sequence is CASGSLDTQYF. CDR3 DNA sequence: TGCGCCAGCGGCTCCTTGGATACGCAGTATTTT.

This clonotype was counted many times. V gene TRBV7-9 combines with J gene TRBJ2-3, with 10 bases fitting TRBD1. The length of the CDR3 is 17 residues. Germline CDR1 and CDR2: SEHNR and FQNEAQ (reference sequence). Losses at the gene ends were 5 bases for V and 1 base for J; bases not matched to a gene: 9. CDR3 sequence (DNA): TGTGCCAGCAGCCATGGGGACAGGGGTTTGGGCACAGATACGCAGTATTTT. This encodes CASSHGDRGLGTDTQYF.

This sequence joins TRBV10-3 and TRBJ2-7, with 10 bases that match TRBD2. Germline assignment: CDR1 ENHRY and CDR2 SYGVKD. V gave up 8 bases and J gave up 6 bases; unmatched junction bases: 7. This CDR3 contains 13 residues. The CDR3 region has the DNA TGTGCCATCGGACTAGCGGAAGGCTCCGAGCAGTACTTC. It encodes CAIGLAEGSEQYF.

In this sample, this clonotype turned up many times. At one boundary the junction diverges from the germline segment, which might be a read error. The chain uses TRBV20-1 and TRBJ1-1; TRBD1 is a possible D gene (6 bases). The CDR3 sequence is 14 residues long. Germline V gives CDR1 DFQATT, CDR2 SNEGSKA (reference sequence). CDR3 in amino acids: CSAGRGGGSSEAFF. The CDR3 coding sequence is TGCAGTGCGGGACGAGGAGGGGGTTCCAGTGAAGCTTTTTTT.